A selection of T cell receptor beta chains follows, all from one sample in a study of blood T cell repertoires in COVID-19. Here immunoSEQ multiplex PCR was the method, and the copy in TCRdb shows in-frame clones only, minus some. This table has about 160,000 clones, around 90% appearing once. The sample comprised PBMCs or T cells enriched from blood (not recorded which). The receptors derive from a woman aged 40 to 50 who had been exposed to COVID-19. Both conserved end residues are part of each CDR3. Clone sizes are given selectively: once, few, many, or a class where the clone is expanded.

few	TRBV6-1	CASSELEGSGGNTIYF
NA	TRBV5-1	CASSLADRSYEQYF
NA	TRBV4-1	CASSQETGGNYSPLHF
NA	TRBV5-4	CASWGQMNTEAFF
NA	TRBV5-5	CASSEQGDGYTF
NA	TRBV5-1	CASSLGDRGLNQPQHF
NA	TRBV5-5	CASSLGDRGPYGYTF
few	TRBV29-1	CSVGGDSFSSEAFF
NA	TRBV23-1	CASSQSGTVDPQPQHF
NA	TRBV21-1	CASSKRGQGGGQPQHF
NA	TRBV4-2	CASSQPTSGNTIYF
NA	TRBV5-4	CASSLGSSGYNEQFF
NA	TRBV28	CASSRGLLAKNIQYF
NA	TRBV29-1	CSVDNEENTEAFF
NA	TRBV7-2	CASSLVGTGPYNEQFF
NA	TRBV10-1	CASSESSASRQAGTGWGSNQPQHF
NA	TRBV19	CASSIGGTPRAEQYF
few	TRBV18	CASSPGGGNTDTQYF
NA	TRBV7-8	CASSSRQGGNQPQHF
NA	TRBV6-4	CASSDRNGGTDGNTIYF
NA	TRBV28	CAGGTEMNTEAFF
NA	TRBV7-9	CASSFLQFSGNTIYF
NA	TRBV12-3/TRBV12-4	CASSKGAKLFF
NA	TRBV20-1	CKVQGANEQFF
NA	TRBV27	CATGRETGSSYEQYF
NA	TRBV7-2	CASNEGDTEAFF
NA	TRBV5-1	CASMGQGDTEAFF
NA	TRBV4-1	CASSPRSGGASGELFF
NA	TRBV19	CASSTFEKLFF
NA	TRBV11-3	CASSARGSGTEAFF
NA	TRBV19	CASSINYGRFYEQYF
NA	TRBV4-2	CASSQDVRERGTLNEQFF
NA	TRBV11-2	CASSRYSNEQFF
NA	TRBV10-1	CASIMAGAGRTDTQYF
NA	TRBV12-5	CASGARESGNTIYF
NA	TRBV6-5	CASSSGRGLYGYTF
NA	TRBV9	CASSVGGEPGSPLHF
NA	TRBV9	CASSDSGGGEKLFF
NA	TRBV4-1	CASSHSDPGNSPLHF
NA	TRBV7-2	CASSLAGGGDTQYF
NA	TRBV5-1	CASSQGTDSSANYGYTF
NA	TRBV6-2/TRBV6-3	CASSRAGTSWANEQFF
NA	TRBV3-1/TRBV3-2	CASSQSTPGQRNTEAFF
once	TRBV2	CASSEQREQYF
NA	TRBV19	CASSLRGLGGYTF
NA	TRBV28	CASRPTGTGRYNEQFF
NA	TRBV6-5	CASSSDRVGNQPQHF
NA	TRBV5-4	CASSLALGGVGSPLHF
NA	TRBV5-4	CASSLVGGSSYEQYF
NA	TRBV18	CASSPVGPGTGGVGYTF
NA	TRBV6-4	CAGKTSVSSYNEQFF
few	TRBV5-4	CASSLADGPYEQYF
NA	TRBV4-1	CASSPYRGVMNTEAFF
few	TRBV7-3	CASSPRPGSYGYTF
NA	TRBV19	CASSLGPGSNQPQHF
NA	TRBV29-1	CSILGGDRGIYTEAFF
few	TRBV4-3	CASSQEIPPRGIGSGANVLTF
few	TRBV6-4	CASSADQGAGGELFF
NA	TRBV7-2	CASSYSGARNIQYF